Below, 17 T cell receptor beta chains from the same sample are listed, as sequenced in a study of cytomegalovirus exposure and HLA in healthy donors (dated by TCRdb to the late 2010s). Library preparation used the immunoSEQ multiplex PCR assay. A mixture of 60 forward primers for TCR Vbeta segments and 13 reverse primers for TCR Jbeta segments was used in the multiplex PCR. TCRdb's version of the immuneACCESS table is confined to in-frame rearrangements and falls short of the full clone set. An unresolved V gene accounts for under half of the shortfall where checked; the remainder is of unknown origin. A total of 180,000 or so clones appear in this sample, around 80% of them only once. The ten largest account for approximately 2.1% of the sample. The sample was PBMCs. The receptors were sampled from a woman in her twenties or thirties in good health and CMV-seronegative.

V usage is TRBV6-5 and J usage is TRBJ1-2; 7 bases line up with TRBD1. The V gene end was trimmed by 0 bases and the J gene end by 0 bases; junction bases not matched to a gene: 1. The germline CDR1 and CDR2 sequences are MNHEY and SVGAGI. The CDR3 runs 15 residues. CDR3 protein: CASSYSGQSNYGYTF. CDR3 coding DNA: TGTGCCAGCAGTTACTCGGGACAGTCTAACTATGGCTACACCTTC.

In this sample, this clone turned up once. The V gene is TRBV5-6, the J gene TRBJ2-2, with D maybe TRBD1 (6 bases). Between the trimmed V and J ends, which lost 2 bases and 2 bases, there was a span of 10 bases. Germline CDR1 reads SGHDT; CDR2 reads YYEEEE. The CDR3 length is 15 residues. CDR3 coding DNA: TGTGCCAGCAGCTTCTCGGACAGAAACACCGGGGAGCTGTTTTTT. Its protein is CASSFSDRNTGELFF.

V and J are TRBV4-2 and TRBJ2-7; D perhaps matches TRBD1 (5 bases). Germline V CDR1 and CDR2: LGHNA, YNFKEQ. V was trimmed by 3 bases and J by 2 bases, leaving 14 bases between them. The CDR3 runs 15 residues. The CDR3 region has the DNA TGTGCCAGCAGCCAGCCCGTTGACAGAGCCTACGAGCAGTACTTC. It encodes CASSQPVDRAYEQYF.

The chain links TRBV30 to TRBJ1-1, with D perhaps TRBD1 (5 bases). CDR1 GTSNPN and CDR2 SVGIG come from the germline V gene (reference sequence). Trimming took off 2 bases at V and 0 bases at J, with 13 bases between the two ends. CDR3 length: 15 amino acids. The CDR3 nucleotides are TGTGCCTGGAGTCTCGGGGGTCCGGTGAACACTGAAGCTTTCTTT. As protein: CAWSLGGPVNTEAFF.

The V and J genes are TRBV2 and TRBJ2-7, with 8 positions matching TRBD2. The germline V gene has CDR1 SNHLY and CDR2 FYNNEI. CDR3 length: 17 residues. The ends lost 1 base at V and 4 bases at J; junction bases unmatched: 12. DNA for the CDR3: TGTGCCAGCAGTGAAGGGTGGGAGGCGGGGGGTACGTACGAGCAGTACTTC. Its protein is CASSEGWEAGGTYEQYF.

V gene TRBV4-1 combines with J gene TRBJ2-3; 15 positions match TRBD2. V was pared by 7 bases and J by 4 bases, with 12 bases of the junction left unmatched. The CDR3 is made up of 18 amino acids. CDR1 and CDR2 from the germline V gene are MGHRA and YSYEKL. CDR3 DNA: TGCGCCAGCAACCCGGGGACTAGCGGGGGGTTCGCCGCAGATACGCAGTATTTT. It specifies CASNPGTSGGFAADTQYF.

Here the CDR3 DNA reads TGCGCCAGCAGCCTCACAGGGGCTGAGGATGGCTACACCTTC. Protein sequence: CASSLTGAEDGYTF. The V gene is TRBV4-3, the J gene TRBJ1-2, with TRBD1 matching 7 bases. V was clipped by 4 bases and J by 6 bases; unmatched bases: 8. Germline loops: CDR1 LGHNA, CDR2 YSLEER. The CDR3 loop spans 14 amino acids.

This sequence joins TRBV5-1 and TRBJ1-2, with D perhaps TRBD1 (6 bases). The CDR3 is 14 amino acids. The germline CDR1 and CDR2 sequences are SGHRS and YFSETQ. V lost 4 bases and J lost 8, with 18 bases in between. CDR3 in DNA: TGCGCCAGCAGCGCCCTACAGGGAGCCGACGGCTACACCTTC. Translating gives CASSALQGADGYTF.

The chain has TRBV5-1 and TRBJ2-3, with 12 bases matching TRBD2. The CDR3 runs 17 residues. The germline V gene has CDR1 SGHRS and CDR2 YFSETQ. V lost 4 bases to trimming and J lost 3 bases; unmatched junction nucleotides: 9. The CDR3 nucleotides are TGCGCCAGCAGCGTAGGACTAGCGGGGAGTGGAACAGATACGCAGTATTTT. Amino acid sequence: CASSVGLAGSGTDTQYF.

V gene TRBV7-2 combines with J gene TRBJ2-3, with D perhaps TRBD2 (5 bases). V was pared by 4 bases and J by 4 bases, with 9 bases between. Germline V gene sequence: CDR1 SGHTA, CDR2 FQGNSA. The CDR3 runs 13 residues. The CDR3: CASSSELADTQYF. The CDR3 nucleotides read TGTGCCAGCAGCTCCGAACTAGCAGATACGCAGTATTTT. The full variable domain, in which reference TRBV7-2 and TRBJ2-3 provide the parts outside the CDR3, is GAGVSQSPSNKVTEKGKDVELRCDPISGHTALYWYRQSLGQGLEFLIYFQGNSAPDKSGLPSDRFSAERTGGSVSTLTIQRTQQEDSAVYLCASSSELADTQYFGPGTRLTVL.

This chain connects TRBV5-1 to TRBJ2-1, with D hard to call. Germline V gene lookup returns CDR1 SGHRS and CDR2 YFSETQ. The CDR3 spans 12 residues. V was cut by 4 bases and J by 7 bases, with 9 bases left in between. The CDR3 bases are TGCGCCAGCAGCGTTTCAGGTAATGAGCAGTTCTTC. Translation: CASSVSGNEQFF.

The V and J genes are TRBV13 and TRBJ2-7, with 7 bases that match TRBD1. CDR3 length: 15 amino acids. Per the germline V gene, CDR1 is PRHDT and CDR2 is FYEKMQ (reference sequence). The trim removed 1 base at V and 3 bases at J, leaving 6 bases unmatched. CDR3 coding DNA: TGTGCCAGCAGCTTAGATAGTCAGGGGGTCTACGAGCAGTACTTC. Translating gives CASSLDSQGVYEQYF.

V is TRBV7-2 and J is TRBJ1-5; possibly TRBD1 for D (6 bases). The CDR3 consists of 16 residues. Per germline, CDR1 SGHTA and CDR2 FQGNSA. The V gene lost 5 bases and the J gene lost 3 bases, with 17 bases spanning the gap. CDR3: CASSPVGRGVNQPQHF. The CDR3 coding sequence is TGTGCCAGCAGCCCAGTCGGGAGGGGGGTCAATCAGCCCCAGCATTTT.

This chain connects TRBV7-9 to TRBJ1-1; 7 bases map to TRBD1. V gave up 1 base and J gave up 4 bases; unmatched junction bases: 0. Germline CDR1 SEHNR, CDR2 FQNEAQ (reference sequence). The CDR3 is 13 amino acids. CDR3 residues: CASSLDRGTEAFF. CDR3 bases: TGTGCCAGCAGCTTAGACAGGGGCACTGAAGCTTTCTTT.

The V call is TRBV30, the J call TRBJ1-1, with a possible D match to TRBD1 (5 bases). Trimming removed 0 bases at V and 0 bases at J, with 11 bases between. This CDR3 region has 15 residues. CDR1 is GTSNPN and CDR2 is SVGIG in the germline V gene (reference sequence). Here the CDR3 DNA reads TGTGCCTGGAGTGTACGCACAGGATTGAACACTGAAGCTTTCTTT. Its protein product is CAWSVRTGLNTEAFF.

The rearrangement uses TRBV7-9 and TRBJ1-1; no definite D call. The germline V gene has CDR1 SEHNR and CDR2 FQNEAQ (reference sequence). Trimming took off 5 bases at V and 2 bases at J, with 6 bases between the two ends. The CDR3 length is 12 residues. CDR3 amino acids: CASSRTNTEAFF. The CDR3 DNA reads as TGTGCCAGCAGCCGAACAAACACTGAAGCTTTCTTT.

This rearrangement joins TRBV5-1 to TRBJ1-1; TRBD1 might be the D (5 bases). CDR1 is SGHRS and CDR2 is YFSETQ in the germline V gene. The CDR3 sequence is 16 residues long. With 6 bases removed from V and 0 bases from J, the gap between germline ends came to 18 bases. For the CDR3, the DNA is TGCGCCAGCACCATTGTGGGGGGGGTCATGAACACTGAAGCTTTCTTT. Translated, it gives CASTIVGGVMNTEAFF.